The T cell receptor (beta chain) described here comes from a study of cytomegalovirus exposure and HLA in healthy donors (dated 2017 in TCRdb). In the study overall: According to a later analysis, the 120 or so validation repertoires were produced on the same platform as the approximately 620 repertoires of the first cohort. The aim of the study was to test whether cataloging public T cell receptors could identify signatures of past pathogen exposure. Besides the first cohort of approximately 670 subjects, a separate validation cohort made up of roughly 120 different subjects was used. High-throughput TCR immunosequencing, statistical association of individual TCRs with disease status, and machine learning were combined to predict cytomegalovirus infection status. Overall results and qualifications from the work: The classifier was reported to diagnose cytomegalovirus status with high specificity and sensitivity in both the original cohort and the validation cohort. A later analysis lacked HLA typing for the validation cohort, so it scored co-occurrence in that cohort across all 120 repertoires. While some public TCRs were present in many individuals, most TCR sequences turned up only very rarely across donors. In the study, around 150 TCR beta chains were listed as associated with cytomegalovirus. In vitro tests confirmed that a few of the cytomegalovirus-associated TCR beta chains recognize cytomegalovirus antigens. It was suggested by the authors that the approach could potentially be generalized to other disease states and immunological phenotypes. In a later analysis, TCRs clustered in the first cohort were found to also tend to co-occur in the roughly 130 validation repertoires, with 90% to 95% of cluster scores above 0.

V has 3 bases trimmed and J has 3 bases trimmed; junction bases matching no gene number 4. The CDR3 covers 15 residues, taking in both the cysteine and the phenylalanine. CDR3 DNA is the only sequence kept; it has 45 bases, read in frame from the first base. The germline V gene sets CDR1 to MDHEN and CDR2 to SYDVKM. The donors were included in the validation cohort of approximately 120 subjects, a group kept apart from the approximately 690-subject first cohort. Remarks on this clone: Its antigen remains unidentified. No per-base quality is available; no much larger clone lies one base away.

Library generation was performed with the immunoSEQ multiplex PCR assay. The paper's processing steps were these. To diagnose cytomegalovirus status from the catalog of TCR beta chain sequences, a statistical classification framework was built. TCRdb carries this immuneACCESS record with in-frame sequences only. Its versions omit some clonotypes, under half of them owing to an unresolved V gene in the studies checked, with the rest unexplained. V and J calls plus clone size are reproduced from that table; the DNA served to infer D and trimming. Recorded for this sample are some 48,000 clones; over 75% of them occurred a single time. The ten most abundant clones make up approximately 6.7% of the sample.

The chain employs TRBV28 and TRBJ2-7; 11 middle bases align to TRBD2. This TCR derives from a woman under 40 in good health and CMV-seronegative. The material sequenced was PBMCs. The nucleotide sequence reads as follows: TGTGCCAGCAGTTTCCCGGGACTAGCGGTCTACGAGCAGTACTTC. Its protein reads: CASSFPGLAVYEQYF.